Detailed here is one T cell receptor (beta chain). This specimen comes from a study of blood T cell repertoires in COVID-19. This CDR3 contains 18 residues. The V gene end was trimmed by 3 bases and the J gene end by 5 bases; junction bases not matched to a gene: 16. Germline-derived CDR1 and CDR2 are SEHNR and FQNEAQ (reference sequence). Sequenced by immunoSEQ multiplex PCR; TCRdb stores in-frame clones only, minus some. This sample carries roughly 290,000 clones, more than 75% of them seen once, and the ten largest clones take approximately 8.1%. The sequencing sample was made of peripheral blood. The chain joins TRBV7-9 to TRBJ2-5, with TRBD2 matching 9 bases. The TCR originated in a woman between 50 and 59 years old who had recovered from COVID-19. The CDR3 sequence: CASSFPQGSGGPQETQYF. CDR3 nucleotides: TGTGCCAGCAGCTTCCCGCAGGGTAGCGGGGGCCCTCAGGAGACCCAGTACTTC.